This TCR beta chain was sequenced for a study of Ad26.COV2.S vaccination and SARS-CoV-2 variants. This CDR3 is built from 14 residues. V lost 7 bases and J 0 bases, leaving 9 bases between the germline ends. The germline V gene has CDR1 SGHTA and CDR2 FQGNSA. Clones were read by immunoSEQ multiplex PCR, and TCRdb kept only the in-frame ones, dropping some. The sample gives a few hundred thousand clones, about four fifths of which show up once; around 7.3% is in the top ten. The treatment is: around 19 received Ad26.COV2.S at low or high dose, single or two shots; about 5 received placebo; per-sample allocation not given. Collection of samples fell on day 63 after the first vaccine or placebo injection. This vaccine is an Ad26 vector that expresses the Wuhan-strain SARS-CoV-2 spike. Study-wide results and caveats: While placebo recipients had lower spike-specific TCR breadth, vaccine recipients had more. Reported findings describe substantial breadth in spike-specific CD8+ and CD4+ T cell responses following vaccination.

Remarks on this clone: Its antigen is undetermined.

This chain connects TRBV7-2 to TRBJ1-4; D is unclear. The TCR originated in a person between 18 and 60 years old who received the Ad26.COV2.S COVID-19 vaccine or a placebo. The sequences come from peripheral blood, collected in a trial of Ad26.COV2.S vaccine versus placebo. The CDR3 DNA sequence: TGTGCCAGCACCCAGCCTGCAACTAATGAAAAACTGTTTTTT. Protein sequence: CASTQPATNEKLFF.